Listed below are T cell receptor beta chains from one sample, sequenced in a study of cytomegalovirus exposure and HLA in healthy donors. Profiling relied on immunoSEQ multiplex PCR, and the TCRdb table lists in-frame clones only, not all of them. The sample includes 55,000 to 70,000 clones, about nine tenths seen only once; the top ten take approximately 1.9%. The sequenced material came from PBMCs. All receptors come from a woman under 40 in good health and CMV-seronegative. Both conserved end residues are part of each CDR3. Fields, in order: V gene, D gene, clone size, J gene, CDR3 DNA, CDR3 protein. The D gene is left open where the match is weak. Only some rows state a clone size, as once, few, many or a class for expanded clones.

V gene: TRBV5-1; D gene: TRBD2; clone size: NA; J gene: TRBJ2-7; CDR3 DNA: TGCGCCAGCAGCCCGTTAGCGGGGGAAACCTACGAGCAGTACTTC; CDR3 protein: CASSPLAGETYEQYF
V gene: TRBV27; D gene: TRBD2; clone size: NA; J gene: TRBJ2-7; CDR3 DNA: TGTGCCAGCACCACTAGCGCCGAGCAGTACTTC; CDR3 protein: CASTTSAEQYF
V gene: TRBV2; D gene: NA; clone size: few; J gene: TRBJ1-1; CDR3 DNA: TGTGCCAGCAGACTCATGAACACTGAAGCTTTCTTT; CDR3 protein: CASRLMNTEAFF
V gene: TRBV4-2; D gene: TRBD2; clone size: NA; J gene: TRBJ2-7; CDR3 DNA: TGTGCCAGCAGCTCCCCCGGCCTAGCGGGAGTCTCCTACGAGCAGTACTTC; CDR3 protein: CASSSPGLAGVSYEQYF
V gene: TRBV19; D gene: TRBD2; clone size: NA; J gene: TRBJ2-5; CDR3 DNA: TGTGCCAGTAGTATGCTAATAGCGGGAGCTGGGCAAGAGACCCAGTACTTC; CDR3 protein: CASSMLIAGAGQETQYF
V gene: TRBV4-2; D gene: TRBD2; clone size: once; J gene: TRBJ2-5; CDR3 DNA: TGTGCCAGCAGCCCCCATAGGGTAGCGGGAGGGCAAGCTGTAGAGACCCAGTACTTC; CDR3 protein: CASSPHRVAGGQAVETQYF
V gene: TRBV5-1; D gene: NA; clone size: NA; J gene: TRBJ2-1; CDR3 DNA: TGCGCCAGCAGCTTGATGGGGCACAATGAGCAGTTCTTC; CDR3 protein: CASSLMGHNEQFF
V gene: TRBV9; D gene: NA; clone size: NA; J gene: TRBJ2-1; CDR3 DNA: TGTGCCAGCAGCGTAAACCCCCTAGCGCTTAACAATGAGCAGTTCTTC; CDR3 protein: CASSVNPLALNNEQFF
V gene: TRBV11-2; D gene: NA; clone size: NA; J gene: TRBJ2-6; CDR3 DNA: TGTGCCAGCAGCCTTGTTTCGGGTGGGGCCAACGTCCTGACTTTC; CDR3 protein: CASSLVSGGANVLTF
V gene: TRBV5-4; D gene: TRBD2; clone size: NA; J gene: TRBJ2-1; CDR3 DNA: TGTGCCAGCAGCTTTGGGACTAGCGGGAGGCTCTACAATGAGCAGTTCTTC; CDR3 protein: CASSFGTSGRLYNEQFF
V gene: TRBV7-2; D gene: TRBD2; clone size: NA; J gene: TRBJ2-1; CDR3 DNA: TGTGCCAGCAGCTTAGCAGCGGGAGCGGCCAATGAGCAGTTCTTC; CDR3 protein: CASSLAAGAANEQFF
V gene: TRBV20-1; D gene: NA; clone size: once; J gene: TRBJ1-4; CDR3 DNA: TGCAGTGCTACCCTGAATGAAAAACTGTTTTTT; CDR3 protein: CSATLNEKLFF
V gene: TRBV30; D gene: NA; clone size: NA; J gene: TRBJ2-6; CDR3 DNA: TGTGCCTGGAGTGTACGATCACTATCTGGGGCCAACGTCCTGACTTTC; CDR3 protein: CAWSVRSLSGANVLTF
V gene: TRBV6-4; D gene: TRBD1; clone size: few; J gene: TRBJ2-7; CDR3 DNA: TGTGCCAGCAGTGAGGGTAGGGACAGGGGGTTTTGCGAGCAGTACTTC; CDR3 protein: CASSEGRDRGFCEQYF
V gene: TRBV9; D gene: NA; clone size: NA; J gene: TRBJ1-1; CDR3 DNA: TGTGCCAGCAGCGTAGTGGGGGCGAACACTGAAGCTTTCTTT; CDR3 protein: CASSVVGANTEAFF
V gene: TRBV5-1; D gene: NA; clone size: NA; J gene: TRBJ2-3; CDR3 DNA: TGCGCCAGCAGCATTTCTAGCACAGATACGCAGTATTTT; CDR3 protein: CASSISSTDTQYF
V gene: TRBV6-1; D gene: TRBD1; clone size: NA; J gene: TRBJ1-4; CDR3 DNA: TGTGCCAGCAGTGGGGGACAGTATAATGAAAAACTGTTTTTT; CDR3 protein: CASSGGQYNEKLFF
V gene: TRBV7-9; D gene: NA; clone size: NA; J gene: TRBJ2-3; CDR3 DNA: TGTGCCAGCAGCTCCTCAGGGGAAAATACGCAGTATTTT; CDR3 protein: CASSSSGENTQYF
V gene: TRBV7-9; D gene: NA; clone size: NA; J gene: TRBJ1-1; CDR3 DNA: TGTGCCAGCAGCCAGGGTTTGTCTGAAGCTTTCTTT; CDR3 protein: CASSQGLSEAFF
V gene: TRBV4-2; D gene: NA; clone size: NA; J gene: TRBJ2-2; CDR3 DNA: TGTGCCAGCAGTCGTCCCACCGGGGAGCTGTTTTTT; CDR3 protein: CASSRPTGELFF
V gene: TRBV6-4; D gene: NA; clone size: NA; J gene: TRBJ1-2; CDR3 DNA: TGTGCCAGCAGTGACTCGACGGGGGGTGACTATGGCTACACCTTC; CDR3 protein: CASSDSTGGDYGYTF
V gene: TRBV11-2; D gene: NA; clone size: few; J gene: TRBJ2-7; CDR3 DNA: TGTGCCAGCAGCCTATTTGGTGGTAGCGGTAGCTCCTACGAGCAGTACTTC; CDR3 protein: CASSLFGGSGSSYEQYF
V gene: TRBV30; D gene: NA; clone size: NA; J gene: TRBJ1-2; CDR3 DNA: TGTGCCTGGAGCGGGGGTGCGCACTATGGCTACACCTTC; CDR3 protein: CAWSGGAHYGYTF
V gene: TRBV6-4; D gene: TRBD2; clone size: NA; J gene: TRBJ2-3; CDR3 DNA: TGTGCCAGCAGTGACCCACGAAACCCAACTAGCGGGAGGGCCTTCACAGATACGCAGTATTTT; CDR3 protein: CASSDPRNPTSGRAFTDTQYF
V gene: TRBV6-6; D gene: TRBD2; clone size: NA; J gene: TRBJ2-3; CDR3 DNA: TGTGCCAGCAGTACTAGCGGGAACACAGATACGCAGTATTTT; CDR3 protein: CASSTSGNTDTQYF
V gene: TRBV19; D gene: NA; clone size: NA; J gene: TRBJ1-3; CDR3 DNA: TGTGCCAGTAACCACTACAGGTCCGGAAACACCATATATTTT; CDR3 protein: CASNHYRSGNTIYF
V gene: TRBV9; D gene: NA; clone size: NA; J gene: TRBJ1-1; CDR3 DNA: TGTGCCAGCAGCGAGTCCCCCCAGGGCCTGGGCACTGAAGCTTTCTTT; CDR3 protein: CASSESPQGLGTEAFF
V gene: TRBV6-1; D gene: TRBD2; clone size: NA; J gene: TRBJ2-7; CDR3 DNA: TGTGCCAGCAGTGACCCGGGACTAGCGGGATCTTCCTACGAGCAGTACTTC; CDR3 protein: CASSDPGLAGSSYEQYF
V gene: TRBV2; D gene: TRBD1; clone size: NA; J gene: TRBJ1-5; CDR3 DNA: TGTGCCAGCAGGAAGACAGGGGGCAACAATCAGCCCCAGCATTTT; CDR3 protein: CASRKTGGNNQPQHF
V gene: TRBV27; D gene: TRBD2; clone size: NA; J gene: TRBJ2-3; CDR3 DNA: TGTGCCAGCAGTTTTTCGCTAGCGGGTGATACGCAGTATTTT; CDR3 protein: CASSFSLAGDTQYF
V gene: TRBV6-1; D gene: TRBD2; clone size: NA; J gene: TRBJ2-7; CDR3 DNA: TGTGCCGGGCGAGGGACTAGCGGGAGCTCCTACGAGCAGTACTTC; CDR3 protein: CAGRGTSGSSYEQYF
V gene: TRBV5-8; D gene: NA; clone size: once; J gene: TRBJ1-3; CDR3 DNA: TGTGCCAGCAGCTTGGTCTCCGGCTCTGGAAACACCATATATTTT; CDR3 protein: CASSLVSGSGNTIYF
V gene: TRBV10-1; D gene: NA; clone size: NA; J gene: TRBJ1-1; CDR3 DNA: TGCGCCAGCAGTTTTGGAGCCCGAACGAACACTGAAGCTTTCTTT; CDR3 protein: CASSFGARTNTEAFF
V gene: TRBV18; D gene: TRBD2; clone size: NA; J gene: TRBJ2-5; CDR3 DNA: TGTGCCAGCTCAGCCTCCGAGACTAGCGGGACCGACTTC; CDR3 protein: CASSASETSGTDF
V gene: TRBV6-4; D gene: NA; clone size: NA; J gene: TRBJ2-3; CDR3 DNA: TGTGCCAGCAGTGACTCCGTGGAGGGCACAGATACGCAGTATTTT; CDR3 protein: CASSDSVEGTDTQYF
V gene: TRBV9; D gene: NA; clone size: once; J gene: TRBJ1-1; CDR3 DNA: TGTGCCAGCAGCGTAGTGTCTGGGCAGGGCACTGAAGCTTTCTTT; CDR3 protein: CASSVVSGQGTEAFF
V gene: TRBV6-1; D gene: TRBD2; clone size: medium-sized; J gene: TRBJ2-2; CDR3 DNA: TGTGCCAGCAGTGACGGGACTAGAACGAACACCGGGGAGCTGTTTTTT; CDR3 protein: CASSDGTRTNTGELFF
V gene: TRBV7-2; D gene: TRBD2; clone size: few; J gene: TRBJ2-7; CDR3 DNA: TGTGCCAGCAGACGACTAGCGGGAGAAGCGAACGAGCAGTACTTC; CDR3 protein: CASRRLAGEANEQYF
V gene: TRBV2; D gene: NA; clone size: NA; J gene: TRBJ2-3; CDR3 DNA: TGTGCCAGCAGTACCAGCAGGAGCACAGATACGCAGTATTTT; CDR3 protein: CASSTSRSTDTQYF